This T cell receptor (beta chain) is drawn from a study of cytomegalovirus exposure and HLA in healthy donors. Overall study context: Unique TCR beta sequences numbering some 120 million came from about 179 million T cells in an earlier analysis. HLA-typed donors contributed some 77 million unique TCRs, which were held in an early data release. Study-level points and caveats: Later genetic work tied a missense DCLRE1C variant to beta-chain V and J trimming. CMV serostatus was the only immune exposure information that was available.

Comments on this clone: Its antigen remains unidentified.

Primers included in the PCR were 60 Vbeta and 13 Jbeta primers. Clones were sequenced by immunoSEQ multiplex PCR, and TCRdb holds only the in-frame ones, with some missing. In the table there are 170,000 or so clones, 84% of which are singletons. V shed 5 bases, J shed 0 bases, and the junction held 10 bases outside the gene matches. CDR3 length equals 17 residues. Per the germline V gene, CDR1 is SGHTA and CDR2 is FQGNSA. Sequences were obtained from PBMCs. The gene calls are TRBV7-2 and TRBJ1-5, with 7 nucleotides matching TRBD1. This clonotype originated in a man between 18 and 35 years old in good health and CMV-seronegative. The CDR3 DNA reads TGTGCCAGCAGCGGAAGAGGGACAGCGTATAGCAATCAGCCCCAGCATTTT. It translates to CASSGRGTAYSNQPQHF.